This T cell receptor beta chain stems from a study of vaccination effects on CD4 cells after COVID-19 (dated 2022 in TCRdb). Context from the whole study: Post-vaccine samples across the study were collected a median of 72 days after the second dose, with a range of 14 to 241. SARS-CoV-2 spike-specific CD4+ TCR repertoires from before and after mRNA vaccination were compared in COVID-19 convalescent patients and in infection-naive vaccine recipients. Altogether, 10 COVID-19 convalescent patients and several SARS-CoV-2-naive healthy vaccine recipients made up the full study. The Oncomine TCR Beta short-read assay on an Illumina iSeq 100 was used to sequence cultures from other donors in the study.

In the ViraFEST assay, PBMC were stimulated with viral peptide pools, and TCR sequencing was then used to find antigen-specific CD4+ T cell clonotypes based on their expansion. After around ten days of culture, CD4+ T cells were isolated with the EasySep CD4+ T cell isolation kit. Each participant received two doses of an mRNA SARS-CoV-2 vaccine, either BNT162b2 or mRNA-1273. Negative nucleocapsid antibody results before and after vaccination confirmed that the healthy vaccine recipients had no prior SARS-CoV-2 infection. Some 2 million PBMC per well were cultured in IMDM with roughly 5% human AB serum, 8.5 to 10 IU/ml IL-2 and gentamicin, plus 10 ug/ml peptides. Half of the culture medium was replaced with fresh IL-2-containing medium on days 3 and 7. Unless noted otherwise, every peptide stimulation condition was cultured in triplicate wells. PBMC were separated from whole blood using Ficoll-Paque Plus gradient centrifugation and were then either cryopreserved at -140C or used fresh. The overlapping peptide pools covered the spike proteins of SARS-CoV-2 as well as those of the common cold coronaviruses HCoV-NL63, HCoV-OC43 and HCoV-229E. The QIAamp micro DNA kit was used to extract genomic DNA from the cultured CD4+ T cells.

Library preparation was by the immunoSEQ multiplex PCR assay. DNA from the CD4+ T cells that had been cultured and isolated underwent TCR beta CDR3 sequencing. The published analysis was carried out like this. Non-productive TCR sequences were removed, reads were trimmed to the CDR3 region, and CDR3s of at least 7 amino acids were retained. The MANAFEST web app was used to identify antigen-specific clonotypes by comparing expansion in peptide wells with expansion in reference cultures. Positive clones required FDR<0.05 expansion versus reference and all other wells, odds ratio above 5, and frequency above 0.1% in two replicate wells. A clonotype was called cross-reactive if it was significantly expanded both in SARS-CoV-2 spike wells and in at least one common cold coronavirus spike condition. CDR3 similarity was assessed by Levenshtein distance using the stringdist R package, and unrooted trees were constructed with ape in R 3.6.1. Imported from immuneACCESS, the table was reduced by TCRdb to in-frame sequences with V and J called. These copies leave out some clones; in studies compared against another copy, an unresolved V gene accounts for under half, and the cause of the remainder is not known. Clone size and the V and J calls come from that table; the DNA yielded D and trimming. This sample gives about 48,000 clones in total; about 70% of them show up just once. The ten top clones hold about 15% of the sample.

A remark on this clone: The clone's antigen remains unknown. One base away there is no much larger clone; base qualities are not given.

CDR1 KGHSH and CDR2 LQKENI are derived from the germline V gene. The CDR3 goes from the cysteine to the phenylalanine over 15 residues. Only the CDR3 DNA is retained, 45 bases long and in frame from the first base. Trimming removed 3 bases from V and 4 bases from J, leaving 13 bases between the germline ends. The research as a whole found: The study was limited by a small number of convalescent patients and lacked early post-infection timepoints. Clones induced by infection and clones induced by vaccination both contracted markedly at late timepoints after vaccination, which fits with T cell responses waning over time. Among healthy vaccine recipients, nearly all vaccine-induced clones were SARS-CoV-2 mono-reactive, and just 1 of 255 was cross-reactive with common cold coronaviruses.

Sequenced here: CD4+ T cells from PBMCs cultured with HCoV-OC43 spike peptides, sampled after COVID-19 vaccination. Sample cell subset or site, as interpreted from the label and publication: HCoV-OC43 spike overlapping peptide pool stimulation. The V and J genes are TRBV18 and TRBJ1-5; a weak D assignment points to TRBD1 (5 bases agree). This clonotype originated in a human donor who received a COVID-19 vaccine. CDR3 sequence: CASSPDSIMNQPQHF. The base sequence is TGTGCCAGCTCACCCGACAGCATCATGAATCAGCCCCAGCATTTT.